Below, 24 T cell receptor beta chains from the same sample are listed, as sequenced in a study of T cells in women clearing cervical HPV infection. The method was immunoSEQ multiplex PCR; TCRdb's version includes in-frame clones alone and lacks a portion of them. Its clone listing holds around 35,000 clones. The sample taken for sequencing was blood buffy coat. These receptors all come from a woman between 18 and 75 years old with a cervical HPV16 infection that either progressed to CIN3+ or cleared (not recorded which).

As to this clone: The missing CDR3 end, 3 residues past where the read stops, is filled in from the germline J gene. The chain has TRBV7-2 and TRBJ1-5; possibly TRBD1 for D (5 bases). V shed 2 bases and J shed 4 bases, with 6 bases lying between them. There are 13 residues in the CDR3. CDR1 SGHTA and CDR2 FQGNSA come from the germline V gene. Incomplete CDR3 DNA: TGTGCCAGCAGCTTAAGGGGTAATCAGCCC. Protein product: CASSLRGNQP. The complete CDR3 sequence is CASSLRGNQPQHF.

Notes on this clone: Read sequence stops 3 residues before the CDR3 end, and the germline J gene provides the missing end. The chain recombines TRBV7-8 with TRBJ2-5; D is unresolved. Trimming took 5 bases from V and 3 from J, leaving 4 bases between them. CDR1 and CDR2 from the germline V gene are SGHVS and FQNEAQ. The CDR3 covers 11 residues. The CDR3 DNA, read in part, is TGTGCCAGCAGCGCGAAAGAGACC. Translation gives CASSAKET. The entire CDR3 is CASSAKETQYF. Supplemented by reference TRBV7-8 and TRBJ2-5, the full variable domain reads GAGVSQSPRYKVAKRGQDVALRCDPISGHVSLFWYQQALGQGPEFLTYFQNEAQLDKSGLPSDRFFAERPEGSVSTLKIQRTQQEDSAVYLCASSAKETQYFGPGTRLLVL.

In the case of this clone: The sequence runs out 3 residues before the end of the CDR3; the remainder is reconstructed from the germline J gene. This chain links TRBV20-1 with TRBJ1-6, with TRBD1 matching over 8 bases. This CDR3 spans 14 amino acids. V lost 6 bases to trimming and J lost 6 bases; unmatched junction nucleotides: 7. CDR1 is DFQATT, CDR2 SNEGSKA, per germline (reference sequence). CDR3 in amino acids: CSAPDRGRNSPLHF. CDR3 DNA, as far as it was read: TGCAGTGCGCCCGACAGGGGACGTAATTCACCC.

A word on this clone: The read finishes 3 residues shy of the CDR3 end, and the germline J gene is used to complete it. The V gene is TRBV20-1, the J gene TRBJ2-1; TRBD1 is a possible D gene (6 bases). CDR3 length: 12 residues. The germline CDR1 and CDR2 sequences are DFQATT and SNEGSKA (reference sequence). Trimming took off 0 bases at V and 6 bases at J, with 6 bases between the two ends. The CDR3 sequence: CSARDRGNEQFF. The part of the CDR3 DNA that was read is TGCAGTGCTAGAGACAGGGGCAATGAG.

For this clone: The CDR3 end is not reached by the read, which stops 3 residues before it; the germline J gene fills it in. This chain joins TRBV18 and TRBJ2-4; weak D call: TRBD2 (6 bases). This CDR3 has 13 amino acids. Germline V gives CDR1 KGHSH, CDR2 LQKENI. Partial CDR3 DNA: TGTGCCAGCTCACCGGAACAGGACTATGGT. It codes for CASSPEQDYG. The full-length CDR3 reads as CASSPEQDYGQYF. Complete variable domain (other parts from reference TRBV18 and TRBJ2-4): NAGVMQNPRHLVRRRGQEARLRCSPMKGHSHVYWYRQLPEEGLKFMVYLQKENIIDESGMPKERFSAEFPKEGPSILRIQQVVRGDSAAYFCASSPEQDYGQYFGAGTRLSVL.

Regarding this clone: The read finishes 3 residues shy of the CDR3 end, and the germline J gene is used to complete it. V and J are TRBV11-2 and TRBJ2-7, with 10 bases lining up with TRBD2. Germline trimming cut 5 bases from V and 3 bases from J; bases unmatched to any gene: 4. The CDR3 spans 14 residues. From germline, CDR1 is SGHAT and CDR2 FQNNGV. The part of the CDR3 DNA that was read is TGTGCCAGCAGCCCCTCTAGCGGGAGCTACGAG. Encoded protein: CASSPSSGSYE. From start to end, the CDR3 is CASSPSSGSYEQYF.

For this clone: Coverage ceases 3 residues before the CDR3 finishes, and the germline J gene fills in the end. The rearrangement uses TRBV20-1 and TRBJ2-1; 8 positions match TRBD2. The germline gives CDR1 DFQATT, CDR2 SNEGSKA (reference sequence). The CDR3 spans 14 residues. J was trimmed by 8 bases and V by 3 bases; bases with no gene match: 9. The CDR3 region is CSASNRGGVDEQFF. CDR3 bases read: TGCAGTGCTAGTAATCGGGGGGGCGTCGATGAG.

Points on this clone: The CDR3 end lies 3 residues beyond the end of the read and is filled in from the germline J gene. This chain uses TRBV5-6 with TRBJ1-2; 8 nucleotides align to TRBD1. The CDR3 is 13 amino acids. From germline, CDR1 is SGHDT and CDR2 YYEEEE. The V gene end was trimmed by 5 bases and the J gene end by 4 bases; junction bases not matched to a gene: 4. Partial CDR3 DNA: TGTGCCAGCAGTTTACAGGGGGGCTATGGC. Encoded protein: CASSLQGGYG. The whole CDR3 region reads CASSLQGGYGYTF.

A remark on this clone: The DNA ends 3 residues before the CDR3 does, and the rest of the CDR3 is filled in from the germline J gene. The V and J genes are TRBV7-9 and TRBJ1-2; D not certain. Trimming shortened V by 6 bases and J by 4 bases, and 12 bases separated the two germline ends. In germline, CDR1 is SEHNR, CDR2 FQNEAQ (reference sequence). The CDR3 length is 13 residues. CDR3 sequence reads: CASRISGVYGYTF. The part of the CDR3 DNA that was read is TGTGCCAGCAGAATTTCAGGCGTCTATGGC.

For this clone: The sequenced fragment ends 3 residues before the CDR3 boundary, so the rest is inferred from the germline J gene. The chain carries TRBV7-2 and TRBJ2-3; 10 bases are a match to TRBD2. This CDR3 region has 14 residues. The germline V gene encodes CDR1 SGHTA and CDR2 FQGNSA. V gave up 7 bases and J gave up 6 bases; unmatched junction bases: 7. The CDR3 DNA, read in part, is TGTGCCAGCAAAAGCGGGAGGGCCATCGATACG. It encodes CASKSGRAIDT. The complete CDR3 protein is CASKSGRAIDTQYF.

About this clone itself: The read is 3 residues too short to cover the CDR3 end, so that end is filled in from the germline J gene. The chain is built from TRBV19 and TRBJ2-1; maybe TRBD1 (5 bases). The CDR3 is 14 amino acids. V dropped 10 bases and J dropped 4 bases, with 17 bases sitting between them. The germline CDR1 and CDR2 sequences are LNHDA and SQIVND (reference sequence). The CDR3 DNA, read in part, is TGTGCCATATCCAGGGCAGCGAGGTACAATGAG. Amino acid sequence: CAISRAARYNE. The whole CDR3 sequence is CAISRAARYNEQFF.

As concerns this clone: The read is 3 residues too short to cover the CDR3 end, so that end is filled in from the germline J gene. The chain joins TRBV20-1 to TRBJ2-7; D gene unclear. CDR1 and CDR2 (germline): DFQATT, SNEGSKA (reference sequence). The CDR3 runs to 16 residues. Trimming cost V 2 bases and J 0 bases, with 17 bases left between them. CDR3 loop: CSARQARGGISYEQYF. The covered CDR3 bases are TGCAGTGCTAGACAGGCTCGAGGTGGCATCTCCTACGAG.

Points on this clone: Coverage ceases 3 residues before the CDR3 finishes, and the germline J gene fills in the end. The rearrangement uses TRBV18 and TRBJ1-1; no reliable D call. The length of the CDR3 is 16 residues. From germline, CDR1 is KGHSH and CDR2 LQKENI. Deletions cut 0 bases from V and 1 base from J, with 12 bases between. The CDR3 is CASSPPSNSPNTEAFF. The sequenced part of the CDR3 DNA is TGTGCCAGCTCACCACCCTCGAACAGCCCGAACACTGAA.

Details on this clone: Coverage ceases 3 residues before the CDR3 finishes, and the germline J gene fills in the end. This sequence joins TRBV5-1 and TRBJ2-2; 7 bases match TRBD1. The CDR3 is 16 residues long. The germline V gene encodes CDR1 SGHRS and CDR2 YFSETQ. Trimming took 0 bases from V and 1 from J; bases not matched to a gene: 3. The CDR3 here is CASSLVGTVNTGELFF. The covered CDR3 bases are TGCGCCAGCAGCTTGGTTGGGACAGTGAACACCGGGGAG.

A note on this clone: The read ends 3 residues early relative to the CDR3; the germline J gene fills the gap. This chain uses TRBV2 with TRBJ1-1; 9 bases are shared with TRBD1. Trimming took 8 bases from V and 1 from J; bases not matched to a gene: 8. Germline assignment: CDR1 SNHLY and CDR2 FYNNEI. The CDR3 is 15 amino acids. CDR3 sequence: CASVEQGAWNTEAFF. CDR3 DNA (partial): TGTGCCAGCGTTGAACAGGGGGCGTGGAACACTGAA. Variable domain in full (rest from reference TRBV2 and TRBJ1-1): EPEVTQTPSHQVTQMGQEVILRCVPISNHLYFYWYRQILGQKVEFLVSFYNNEISEKSEIFDDQFSVERPDGSNFTLKIRSTKLEDSAMYFCASVEQGAWNTEAFFGQGTRLTVV.

As to this clone: With the read ending 3 residues before the CDR3 end, the germline J gene is used to fill in that end. This sequence joins TRBV30 and TRBJ2-5, with D possibly matching TRBD2 (5 bases). Trimming left V 1 base short and J 4 bases short, with 7 bases between. The germline V gene encodes CDR1 GTSNPN and CDR2 SVGIG (reference sequence). The CDR3 totals 12 residues. The covered CDR3 bases are TGTGCCTGGAGTGCTGAGGGAGAGACC. This encodes CAWSAEGET. The CDR3 in its entirety is CAWSAEGETQYF. The full variable domain, rest sourced from reference TRBV30 and TRBJ2-5, is SQTIHQWPATLVQPVGSPLSLECTVEGTSNPNLYWYRQAAGRGLQLLFYSVGIGQISSEVPQNLSASRPQDRQFILSSKKLLLSDSGFYLCAWSAEGETQYFGPGTRLLVL.

Notes on this clone: The read halts 3 residues ahead of the CDR3 end, with the missing end drawn from the germline J gene. V gene TRBV2 combines with J gene TRBJ1-4, with D hard to call. Germline CDR1 SNHLY, CDR2 FYNNEI. The CDR3 has 14 amino acids. V dropped 7 bases and J dropped 7 bases, with 16 bases sitting between them. The sequenced part of the CDR3 DNA is TGTGCCAGCACCTTGGAGGGCAAAACTGAAAAA. It is translated as CASTLEGKTEK. The CDR3 as a whole reads CASTLEGKTEKLFF.

In regard to this clone: Sequencing ends 3 residues short of the CDR3 end; the germline J gene provides the rest. The chain joins TRBV7-9 to TRBJ2-5, with D possibly matching TRBD2 (6 bases). CDR1 is SEHNR and CDR2 is FQNEAQ in the germline V gene (reference sequence). Trimming cost V 5 bases and J 5 bases, with 15 bases left between them. The CDR3 totals 14 residues. The CDR3 loop reads CASSQRLVGETQYF. The CDR3 bases that were read are TGTGCCAGCAGCCAAAGACTAGTTGGGGAGACC.

As concerns this clone: The CDR3 is cut off 3 residues early in the read; its end comes from the germline J gene. The chain employs TRBV20-1 and TRBJ2-7; 7 bases line up with TRBD2. Germline CDR1 reads DFQATT; CDR2 reads SNEGSKA (reference sequence). The CDR3 extends over 16 amino acids. V lost 0 bases to trimming and J lost 4 bases; unmatched junction nucleotides: 12. The part of the CDR3 DNA that was read is TGCAGTGCTAGAGATCGGCGGGGGACTTCACCTTACGAG. This gives the protein CSARDRRGTSPYE. The entire CDR3 protein is CSARDRRGTSPYEQYF.

In regard to this clone: At one boundary the junction diverges from the germline segment, which might be a read error. The sequence runs out 3 residues before the end of the CDR3; the remainder is reconstructed from the germline J gene. This same CDR3 is encoded by further DNA sequences in the sample. The chain employs TRBV18 and TRBJ1-3, with a possible D match to TRBD1 (5 bases). Per the germline V gene, CDR1 is KGHSH and CDR2 is LQKENI. The CDR3 runs to 14 residues. The CDR3 is CASSYDSSGNTIYF. CDR3 DNA, as far as it was read: TGTGCCAGCTCATACGACAGCTCTGGAAACACT.

Worth noting for this clone: Read coverage stops 3 residues before the CDR3 terminus; the germline J gene supplies the remainder. The rearrangement links TRBV28 to TRBJ2-7; 10 bases agree with TRBD2. CDR1 and CDR2 (germline): MDHEN, SYDVKM. V shed 5 bases and J 3 bases; nucleotides not matched to a gene: 10. This CDR3 region has 16 residues. The CDR3: CASSPTVGLAVYEQYF. The sequenced CDR3 bases are TGTGCCAGCAGTCCGACGGTTGGACTAGCGGTCTACGAG.

With regard to this clone: The read comes to an end 3 residues before the CDR3 does, leaving the germline J gene to fill in the end. The rearrangement uses TRBV19 and TRBJ2-1; D is unresolved. This CDR3 comprises 15 residues. Germline CDR1 and CDR2: LNHDA and SQIVND (reference sequence). The V and J ends lost 2 bases and 2 bases respectively, with 10 bases between them. This CDR3 reads CASSISSFPYNEQFF. The CDR3 DNA, read in part, is TGTGCCAGTAGTATAAGCTCGTTCCCCTACAATGAG. The full variable domain, in which reference TRBV19 and TRBJ2-1 provide the parts outside the CDR3, is DGGITQSPKYLFRKEGQNVTLSCEQNLNHDAMYWYRQDPGQGLRLIYYSQIVNDFQKGDIAEGYSVSREKKESFPLTVTSAQKNPTAFYLCASSISSFPYNEQFFGPGTRLTVL.

A note on this clone: The missing CDR3 end, 3 residues past where the read stops, is filled in from the germline J gene. This chain connects TRBV7-6 to TRBJ2-2; 10 nucleotides match TRBD1. Per the germline V gene, CDR1 is SGHVS and CDR2 is FNYEAQ. This CDR3 is 16 amino acids long. CDR3 DNA (partial): TGTGCCAGCAGCTTGACAGGGGGCTCCTATAATTCACCG. Translating gives CASSLTGGSYNSP. The CDR3 reads in full as CASSLTGGSYNSPLFF.

Comment on this clone: The CDR3 end is not reached by the read, which stops 3 residues before it; the germline J gene fills it in. The V call is TRBV18, the J call TRBJ1-1, with 8 positions matching TRBD1. Germline values: CDR1 KGHSH, CDR2 LQKENI. CDR3 length: 13 residues. J was trimmed by 5 bases and V by 6 bases; bases with no gene match: 5. Partial CDR3 DNA: TGTGCCAGCTCCAGGGGGCCGGAGACTGAA. Translation: CASSRGPETE. In full, the CDR3 is CASSRGPETEAFF. Looking up the rest from reference TRBV18 and TRBJ1-1 gives the full variable domain: NAGVMQNPRHLVRRRGQEARLRCSPMKGHSHVYWYRQLPEEGLKFMVYLQKENIIDESGMPKERFSAEFPKEGPSILRIQQVVRGDSAAYFCASSRGPETEAFFGQGTRLTVV.